One and the same sample provided the 17 T cell receptor beta chains below, sequenced in a study of PD-L1 blockade in urothelial cancer. This sample's time point: peripheral blood 6 weeks after treatment start. Here immunoSEQ multiplex PCR was the method, and the copy in TCRdb shows in-frame clones only, minus some. The sample yields about 50,000 clones, 70% to 90% seen once. The sequences come from PBMCs, collected around atezolizumab (anti-PD-L1) treatment. These receptors came from a man between 70 and 80 years old with urothelial cancer.

This clone came up a few times. The chain joins TRBV5-4 to TRBJ2-2; D is perhaps TRBD1 (6 bases). Trimming left V 3 bases short and J 6 bases short, with 9 bases between. The CDR3 spans 13 residues. Germline V lookup: CDR1 SGHNT, CDR2 YYREEE (reference sequence). CDR3 DNA: TGTGCCAGCAGCTCGAAGGGGGCCGGGGAGCTGTTTTTT. It yields the protein CASSSKGAGELFF.

The chain combines TRBV6-1 with TRBJ1-1; possibly TRBD1 for D (5 bases). The length of the CDR3 is 15 residues. Per the germline V gene, CDR1 is MNHNS and CDR2 is SASEGT. The ends were cut back, 0 bases at V and 6 bases at J, with 14 bases in the middle. The CDR3 sequence is CASSEAIFRVAEAFF. CDR3 nucleotides: TGTGCCAGCAGTGAAGCGATTTTCAGGGTCGCTGAAGCTTTCTTT.

The chain is built from TRBV28 and TRBJ1-2, with D possibly being TRBD1 (5 bases). Trimming removed 6 bases from V and 4 bases from J, with 9 bases in between. The CDR3 length is 12 residues. CDR1 and CDR2 (germline): MDHEN, SYDVKM. The CDR3 sequence is CASSPDSYGYTF. Here the CDR3 DNA reads TGTGCCAGCAGCCCAGACAGCTATGGCTACACCTTC.

The rearrangement joins TRBV5-4 to TRBJ1-1, with 9 bases aligning to TRBD1. V lost 3 bases, J lost 5 bases, and 5 bases stayed unmatched. CDR1 is SGHNT, CDR2 YYREEE, per germline (reference sequence). This CDR3 is built from 14 residues. CDR3 nucleotides: TGTGCCAGCAGCTGGGGGACAGGGCCGACTGAAGCTTTCTTT. Its protein product is CASSWGTGPTEAFF.

This chain connects TRBV7-6 to TRBJ2-2, with a weak D call TRBD2 (6 bases). Germline values: CDR1 SGHVS, CDR2 FNYEAQ. Trimming left V 0 bases short and J 7 bases short, with 12 bases between. This CDR3 region has 15 residues. The CDR3 protein is CASSLAGGVGGELFF. CDR3 bases: TGTGCCAGCAGCTTAGCGGGAGGAGTCGGCGGGGAGCTGTTTTTT.

The chain carries TRBV7-6 and TRBJ2-5; D is possibly TRBD1 (6 bases). The CDR3 extends over 14 amino acids. V was shortened by 1 base and J by 5 bases, with 11 bases between the two germline ends. Germline V gene sequence: CDR1 SGHVS, CDR2 FNYEAQ. The CDR3 region is CASSLGDTFETQYF. In DNA, the CDR3 is TGTGCCAGCAGCTTAGGGGACACCTTTGAGACCCAGTACTTC.

The chain links TRBV30 to TRBJ2-3; weak D call: TRBD2 (6 bases). The CDR3 totals 13 residues. The V and J ends lost 0 bases and 3 bases respectively, with 7 bases between them. Germline-derived CDR1 and CDR2 are GTSNPN and SVGIG (reference sequence). Here the CDR3 reads CAWSVSGTDTQYF. Here the CDR3 DNA reads TGTGCCTGGAGTGTAAGCGGGACAGATACGCAGTATTTT.

This chain connects TRBV4-1 to TRBJ1-5; no clear D gene. Per germline, CDR1 MGHRA and CDR2 YSYEKL. The CDR3 is made up of 16 amino acids. The V and J ends lost 1 base and 2 bases respectively, with 12 bases between them. In nucleotides, the CDR3 is TGCGCCAGCAGCCAAGTTGGCCCAGCGGGCAATCAGCCCCAGCATTTT. Translation: CASSQVGPAGNQPQHF.

This clone appeared once. The CDR3, as DNA: TGCGCCAGCAGCGGGGGACAGGGTCAAGGTGGCGAGCAGTACTTC. Translating gives CASSGGQGQGGEQYF. The chain employs TRBV5-1 and TRBJ2-7, with TRBD1 matching 9 bases. V lost 4 bases to trimming and J lost 6 bases; unmatched junction nucleotides: 11. The length of the CDR3 is 15 residues. Germline loops: CDR1 SGHRS, CDR2 YFSETQ.

This clone was seen only a few times. The CDR3 DNA sequence: TGTGCCAGCAGCTTAGGGGGACAGATTACCTACGAGCAGTACTTC. It translates to CASSLGGQITYEQYF. The genes are TRBV7-2 and TRBJ2-7, with 7 bases lining up with TRBD1. CDR1 is SGHTA, CDR2 FQGNSA, per germline. The CDR3 loop spans 15 amino acids. The V segment lost 1 base and the J segment 2 bases; nucleotides outside the gene matches: 5.

This rearrangement joins TRBV4-1 to TRBJ2-7; 10 bases line up with TRBD2. This CDR3 is 16 amino acids long. Germline V CDR1 and CDR2: MGHRA, YSYEKL. The V gene end was trimmed by 3 bases and the J gene end by 2 bases; junction bases not matched to a gene: 7. The CDR3 sequence is CASSHPGLAEAYEQYF. The CDR3 nucleotides read TGCGCCAGCAGCCACCCAGGACTAGCGGAGGCCTACGAGCAGTACTTC.

The V and J genes are TRBV6-6 and TRBJ1-5; 7 bases align to TRBD1. Germline values: CDR1 MNHNY, CDR2 SVGAGI (reference sequence). The CDR3 has 15 amino acids. V dropped 6 bases and J dropped 5; count of bases not matched to a gene: 10. CDR3 bases: TGTGCCAGCAGCCGTCAAGGGGGCGCGGATCAGCCCCAGCATTTT. Translation gives CASSRQGGADQPQHF.

This clone has just a few counts. The CDR3 reads CASSAERDNEQYF. The CDR3 DNA sequence: TGTGCCAGCAGTGCAGAAAGGGACAACGAGCAGTACTTC. The V gene is TRBV2, the J gene TRBJ2-7; a weak D match, TRBD1 (6 bases). V shed 4 bases and J shed 5 bases, with 12 bases lying between them. CDR1 is SNHLY, CDR2 FYNNEI, per germline. The CDR3 length is 13 residues.

The chain links TRBV7-9 to TRBJ1-2; 9 bases agree with TRBD1. Germline V lookup: CDR1 SEHNR, CDR2 FQNEAQ (reference sequence). V lost 4 bases to trimming and J lost 2 bases; unmatched junction nucleotides: 8. This CDR3 is 16 amino acids long. This chain's CDR3 is CASSSEGQGENYGYTF. CDR3 bases: TGTGCCAGCAGCTCCGAGGGACAGGGAGAGAACTATGGCTACACCTTC.

The CDR3 sequence is CASSLPGQGYEQYF. The CDR3 nucleotides read TGTGCCAGCAGTTTACCGGGACAGGGCTACGAGCAGTACTTC. This chain connects TRBV28 to TRBJ2-7; 9 bases map to TRBD1. Germline V gene lookup returns CDR1 MDHEN and CDR2 SYDVKM. With V trimmed by 2 bases and J by 3 bases, 2 bases remained unmatched. CDR3 size: 14 residues.

As regards this clone: Germline and junction disagree at one end, which may indicate a read error. The chain joins TRBV29-1 to TRBJ2-7; 8 bases map to TRBD1. This CDR3 spans 11 amino acids. CDR1 is SQVTM, CDR2 ANQGSEA, per germline. This CDR3 is CSVEGLDRVHF. CDR3 DNA: TGCAGCGTTGAAGGGCTGGACAGGGTACACTTC.

V is TRBV5-1 and J is TRBJ2-2; 8 bases are a match to TRBD2. Germline CDR1 and CDR2: SGHRS and YFSETQ. With V trimmed by 2 bases and J by 0 bases, 0 bases remained unmatched. This CDR3 is built from 15 residues. DNA for the CDR3: TGCGCCAGCAGCTTAGCGGGAGCGAACACCGGGGAGCTGTTTTTT. Its translation is CASSLAGANTGELFF.